The 27 T cell receptor beta chains in this list originate from one sample, sequenced in a study of metastatic and nonmetastatic thyroid tumors. TCRdb reprocessed the PCR reads using MiXCR. The table records about 24,000 clones, around an eighth of them present only once. Patients underwent thyroid surgery, and none had received any treatment before it. The sequenced sample was blood. These receptors were taken from a female donor with papillary thyroid cancer or a benign thyroid nodule (not recorded which). Some clones in this sample may be carry-over from other donors' samples.

This clone is classed as medium-sized. The chain uses TRBV28 and TRBJ1-5; 7 nucleotides align to TRBD1. The CDR3 is 15 amino acids. The germline gives CDR1 MDHEN, CDR2 SYDVKM. After removal of 6 bases from V and 13 bases from J, the junction contained 18 bases not matched to a gene. In DNA form, the CDR3 reads TGTGCCAGCAGCCCCCCCCAGGCCAGGGCGGGACAGCAGCATTTT. This sequence encodes CASSPPQARAGQQHF.

The rearrangement joins TRBV11-2 to TRBJ1-6; D not certain. The CDR3 has 15 amino acids. CDR1 and CDR2 from the germline V gene are SGHAT and FQNNGV. Trimming took 1 base from V and 8 from J, leaving 12 bases between them. CDR3 residues: CASSLGVGRYSPLHF. DNA for the CDR3: TGTGCCAGCAGCTTAGGAGTGGGGAGATATTCACCCCTCCACTTT.

As regards this clone: A much larger clonotype is one base distant, so this may be a read error. The chain recombines TRBV5-1 with TRBJ2-2, with 7 nucleotides matching TRBD1. CDR3 length equals 15 residues. CDR1 and CDR2 (germline): SGHRS, YFSETQ. CDR3 residues: CAGSLRQGDTGELFF. In nucleotides, the CDR3 is TGCGCCGGCAGCCTCCGACAGGGAGATACCGGGGAGCTGTTTTTT.

As to this clone: The same CDR3 can be traced to other DNA sequences in this sample. This chain links TRBV7-9 with TRBJ1-1, with D perhaps matching TRBD1 (5 bases). This CDR3 is built from 15 residues. V was pared by 5 bases and J by 4 bases, with 17 bases between. Per the germline V gene, CDR1 is SEHNR and CDR2 is FQNEAQ (reference sequence). The CDR3 spells CASSPGGGGGTEAFF. The CDR3 coding sequence is TGTGCCAGCAGCCCTGGCGGGGGTGGTGGCACTGAAGCTTTCTTT.

This clone has ten or more counts. The V and J genes are TRBV5-1 and TRBJ1-1; no clear D. The germline gives CDR1 SGHRS, CDR2 YFSETQ. Trimming stripped 5 bases from V and 1 base from J, with 15 bases between. The CDR3 consists of 15 residues. DNA of the CDR3: TGCGCCAGCAGACCCGAATTGTTTCAGAACACTGAAGCTTTCTTT. This translates into CASRPELFQNTEAFF.

This clone appeared many times. This chain connects TRBV6-2 or TRBV6-3 to TRBJ2-5, with unresolved D. From germline, CDR1 is MNHEY and CDR2 SVGEGT. Trimming took off 4 bases at V and 4 bases at J, with 16 bases between the two ends. The CDR3 has 15 amino acids. The CDR3 DNA is TGTGCCAGCAGTTCCCTGCTCCGGTCTGGAGAGACCCAGTACTTC. Amino acid sequence: CASSSLLRSGETQYF.

This clone has a handful of counts. An end of the junction does not agree with germline; a read error may underlie this. The gene calls are TRBV6-1 and TRBJ2-3; D possibly corresponds to TRBD2 (6 bases). The CDR3 is 16 residues long. The germline CDR1 and CDR2 sequences are MNHNS and SASEGT. The CDR3 spells CASSETIGRGTDTLYF. The CDR3 DNA follows: TGTGCCAGCAGTGAGACTATCGGGAGAGGCACAGATACGCTGTATTTT.

This clone was picked up many times. The chain links TRBV12-3 or TRBV12-4 to TRBJ1-2; D is unresolved. There are 13 residues in the CDR3. The ends were cut back, 8 bases at V and 8 bases at J, with 18 bases in the middle. CDR3 amino acids: CASSRPGEKGYTF. The CDR3 bases are TGTGCCAGCTCCCGTCCGGGAGAAAAAGGCTACACCTTC.

This clone was found many times. This chain links TRBV28 with TRBJ2-7; D is perhaps TRBD2 (6 bases). Germline assignment: CDR1 MDHEN and CDR2 SYDVKM. This CDR3 has 15 amino acids. The V gene lost 6 bases and the J gene lost 3 bases, with 18 bases spanning the gap. CDR3 sequence reads: CASSPVPGGGYEQYF. CDR3 sequence (DNA): TGTGCCAGCAGCCCAGTCCCTGGGGGAGGCTACGAGCAGTACTTC.

At least ten counts were recorded for this clone. This chain joins TRBV11-2 and TRBJ2-5; 7 positions agree with TRBD2. Germline values: CDR1 SGHAT, CDR2 FQNNGV. Germline trimming cut 5 bases from V and 0 bases from J; bases unmatched to any gene: 6. The CDR3 has 15 residues. This CDR3 is CASSPGTSDQETQYF. The CDR3 bases are TGTGCCAGCAGCCCGGGCACTAGCGACCAAGAGACCCAGTACTTC.

The chain recombines TRBV3-1 with TRBJ2-7; no reliable D call. The V gene's germline CDR1 is LGHDT and CDR2 YNNKEL (reference sequence). Trimming pared 5 bases from V and 9 bases from J, leaving 17 bases between. The CDR3 has 13 amino acids. CDR3 sequence reads: CASSSSAALGQYF. Written as DNA, the CDR3 is TGTGCCAGCAGCTCGTCAGCCGCACTGGGGCAGTACTTC.

This clone is categorized as large (0.1 to 1%). The CDR3 loop is CARQGEFCSGRGNEQFF. The CDR3, as DNA: TGCGCCAGACAGGGGGAATTCTGTAGCGGGAGAGGCAATGAGCAGTTCTTC. The rearrangement joins TRBV5-1 to TRBJ2-1; a possible D gene is TRBD2 (9 bases). CDR3 size: 17 residues. CDR1 is SGHRS and CDR2 is YFSETQ in the germline V gene. Trimming shortened V by 8 bases and J by 6 bases, and 27 bases separated the two germline ends. The full variable domain, completed using reference TRBV5-1 and TRBJ2-1, is KAGVTQTPRYLIKTRGQQVTLSCSPISGHRSVSWYQQTPGQGLQFLFEYFSETQRNKGNFPGRFSGRQFSNSRSEMNVSTLELGDSALYLCARQGEFCSGRGNEQFFGPGTRLTVL.

The chain employs TRBV30 and TRBJ2-1; TRBD1 might be the D (5 bases). The CDR3 spans 12 residues. In germline, CDR1 is GTSNPN, CDR2 SVGIG (reference sequence). V was shortened by 2 bases and J by 12 bases, with 14 bases between the two germline ends. The CDR3 is CAWSPGSRGQFF. The CDR3 DNA is TGTGCCTGGAGTCCCGGATCTAGGGGGCAGTTCTTC.

This clone was observed a few times. Since a much larger clone is just one base distant, this may be a read error. Other DNA sequences within the sample encode an identical CDR3. The chain is built from TRBV7-3 and TRBJ1-1; tentatively, D is TRBD1 (5 bases). The germline V gene encodes CDR1 SGHTA and CDR2 FQGTGA. This CDR3 comprises 15 residues. Here the CDR3 DNA reads TGTGCCAGCAGCTTAGAGGGGATAGGGAACACTGAAGCCTTCTTT. It is translated as CASSLEGIGNTEAFF.

This clone has at least ten counts. The CDR3 region has the DNA TGTGCCAGCAGCCGTTCATTGCGTGGGCGGCACGAGCAGTACTTC. Translation gives CASSRSLRGRHEQYF. The V and J genes are TRBV7-9 and TRBJ2-7; D unclear. The CDR3 totals 15 residues. The germline V and J ends were trimmed by 5 bases and 5 bases, with 19 bases remaining between them. CDR1 and CDR2 (germline): SEHNR, FQNEAQ (reference sequence). The full variable domain, with the rest looked up from reference TRBV7-9 and TRBJ2-7, is DTGVSQNPRHKITKRGQNVTFRCDPISEHNRLYWYRQTLGQGPEFLTYFQNEAQLEKSRLLSDRFSAERPKGSFSTLEIQRTEQGDSAMYLCASSRSLRGRHEQYFGPGTRLTVT.

This clone came up once. The CDR3 region is CASSSPQGADTQYF. CDR3 coding DNA: TGCGCCAGCAGCTCCCCACAGGGCGCAGATACGCAGTATTTT. This rearrangement joins TRBV5-1 to TRBJ2-3, with D perhaps TRBD1 (6 bases). Looked up from germline, CDR1 is SGHRS and CDR2 is YFSETQ. The length of the CDR3 is 14 residues. The germline V and J ends were trimmed by 3 bases and 4 bases, with 12 bases remaining between them.

This clone was seen repeatedly, ten times or more. CDR3 residues: CASSRDREYSPLHF. CDR3 sequence (DNA): TGTGCCAGCAGTCGGGACAGGGAGTATTCACCCCTCCACTTT. The chain carries TRBV11-2 and TRBJ1-6; 9 nucleotides align to TRBD1. This CDR3 spans 14 amino acids. Germline trimming cut 6 bases from V and 8 bases from J; bases unmatched to any gene: 5. The germline V gene has CDR1 SGHAT and CDR2 FQNNGV.

This clone showed up many times. The chain joins TRBV20-1 to TRBJ2-1; D perhaps matches TRBD2 (5 bases). This CDR3 spans 18 amino acids. Trimming stripped 4 bases from V and 10 bases from J, with 32 bases between. Per the germline V gene, CDR1 is DFQATT and CDR2 is SNEGSKA (reference sequence). The CDR3 is CSATSRAGPARLRNEQFF. Here the CDR3 DNA reads TGCAGTGCTACCTCAAGGGCGGGCCCCGCCAGACTGAGGAACGAGCAGTTCTTC.

This clone was recorded at least ten times. J is TRBJ2-3 and V is TRBV6-1; 8 bases fit TRBD2. The CDR3 consists of 16 residues. The germline V gene has CDR1 MNHNS and CDR2 SASEGT. Unmatched junction bases numbered 12, after V lost 6 bases and J lost 4 bases. In nucleotides, the CDR3 is TGTGCCAGCAGCCTTTTCGGCGGGAGGTTGGCAGATACGCAGTATTTT. It yields the protein CASSLFGGRLADTQYF.

In its sample, this clone was seen many times. This chain connects TRBV19 to TRBJ2-3; 10 bases agree with TRBD2. Germline assignment: CDR1 LNHDA and CDR2 SQIVND (reference sequence). V lost 5 bases and J lost 4; bases outside the gene matches: 9. The CDR3 has 16 residues. The CDR3 protein is CASSPRTSGEADTQYF. CDR3 sequence (DNA): TGTGCCAGTAGTCCACGGACTAGCGGAGAGGCAGATACGCAGTATTTT.

This clone has just a few counts. This chain connects TRBV10-3 to TRBJ1-2, with 7 positions matching TRBD1. This CDR3 comprises 17 residues. Per germline, CDR1 ENHRY and CDR2 SYGVKD. V was pared by 5 bases and J by 7 bases, with 19 bases of the junction left unmatched. The CDR3 DNA is TGTGCCATCAGTTCTCGACAGGGAGTCTCGTCAATGGGTGGCTACACCTTC. It is translated as CAISSRQGVSSMGGYTF.

This clone is deemed medium-sized. V gene TRBV6-1 combines with J gene TRBJ2-7; D call uncertain. The V gene's germline CDR1 is MNHNS and CDR2 SASEGT. V lost 3 bases, J lost 0 bases, and 15 bases lay in between. The CDR3 length is 16 residues. The CDR3 is CASSDPYTRSSYEQYF. The CDR3 nucleotides read TGTGCCAGCAGTGACCCTTACACCAGGAGCTCCTACGAGCAGTACTTC.

In this sample, this clone turned up many times. The rearrangement joins TRBV4-1 to TRBJ2-7; maybe TRBD1 (7 bases). Germline V gives CDR1 MGHRA, CDR2 YSYEKL. The CDR3 length is 15 residues. V was cut by 0 bases and J by 4 bases, with 13 bases left in between. In DNA form, the CDR3 reads TGCGCCAGCAGCCAAGAAGGCGGGACAGAGTACGAGCAGTACTTC. This translates into CASSQEGGTEYEQYF.

Note on this clone: A read error may be the cause here, since a much bigger clone is one base away. The gene calls are TRBV2 and TRBJ2-2, with TRBD2 identical over 12 bases. Germline CDR1 and CDR2: SNHLY and FYNNEI. This CDR3 is 15 amino acids long. CDR3 in DNA: TGTGCCAGCCGTGAACTAGCGGGAGGTATCGGGGAGCTGTTTTTT. Translation: CASRELAGGIGELFF.

This clone has just a few counts. A read error may be the cause here, since a much bigger clone is one base away. This same CDR3 is encoded by further DNA sequences in the sample. The genes are TRBV29-1 and TRBJ1-4; 7 bases agree with TRBD1. This CDR3 is built from 13 residues. The germline CDR1 and CDR2 sequences are SQVTM and ANQGSEA. The CDR3 nucleotides read TGCAGCGTTGAAGTAAACCAGGGGGAAAAACTGTTTTTC. This gives the protein CSVEVNQGEKLFF.

This clone occurred many times. The junction departs from the called germline gene at one end, perhaps through a read error. This chain connects TRBV9 to TRBJ2-1; the match to TRBD2 covers 13 bases. This CDR3 contains 16 residues. Looked up from germline, CDR1 is SGDLS and CDR2 is YYNGEE. The CDR3 is CAGSVGGTSGNNEQFF. In DNA form, the CDR3 reads TGTGCCGGCAGCGTAGGGGGGACTAGCGGGAACAATGAGCAGTTCTTC.

This clone was detected ten times or more. The chain uses TRBV24-1 and TRBJ2-7, with 9 bases fitting TRBD1. The V gene end was trimmed by 5 bases and the J gene end by 4 bases; junction bases not matched to a gene: 5. Germline CDR1 is KGHDR and CDR2 is SFDVKD. This CDR3 is 14 amino acids long. The CDR3 DNA is TGTGCCACCAGTGGCGGGACAGGGAATTACGAGCAGTACTTC. Translation gives CATSGGTGNYEQYF.